The clone carrying this TCR beta chain has more than one count but fewer than ten. Its antigen is as yet unknown. The germline CDR1 and CDR2 sequences are GTSNPN and SVGIG (reference sequence). The V gene lost 4 bases and the J gene lost 9 bases, with 16 bases spanning the gap. The CDR3 loop spans 12 amino acids. The entry originates in a study of beta chain features in type 1 diabetes. As every portion of the isolated RNA was reverse transcribed, the sequencing read expressed TCRB transcripts. TCRdb's copy holds only in-frame clones and misses some; the assay was immunoSEQ multiplex PCR. Of 300,000 to 450,000 clones listed, around an eighth are singletons. General study points: In every one of the four CD4+ subsets, TCRB CDR3s were moderately but significantly shorter in Type 1 diabetes patients.

Sample: naive CD4+ T cells from blood. V usage is TRBV30 and J usage is TRBJ2-7; weak D call: TRBD1 (6 bases). The sequence was collected from a young woman with type 1 diabetes. CDR3 loop: CAWTLGGRAQYF. DNA for the CDR3: TGTGCCTGGACCTTAGGGGGAAGAGCGCAGTACTTC.